Listed below are T cell receptor beta chains from one sample, sequenced in a study of cytomegalovirus exposure and HLA in healthy donors. Profiled with immunoSEQ multiplex PCR; TCRdb holds only in-frame clones, not every one. The table includes some 190,000 clones, more than 75% detected once. Sample: PBMCs. The receptors derive from a man aged 40-55 years in good health and CMV-seronegative. Each CDR3 is given with its conserved first and last residue. Each record gives: D gene, J gene, clone size, V gene, CDR3 DNA, CDR3 protein. A D gene is named only where the DNA matches it firmly. Clone sizes are given selectively: once, few, many, or a class where the clone is expanded.

>TRBD1|TRBJ1-4|.|TRBV7-2
TGTGCCAGCAGCTTGGAAGGGGGCAATGAAAAACTGTTTTTT
CASSLEGGNEKLFF
>.|TRBJ1-4|.|TRBV7-8
TGTGCCACTGGGCTCTCTCGCGGACAAGAAAAACTGTTTTTT
CATGLSRGQEKLFF
>.|TRBJ2-3|once|TRBV7-2
TGTGCCAGCAGCCCCCAGACTGTAAATACGCAGTATTTT
CASSPQTVNTQYF
>.|TRBJ1-3|.|TRBV7-2
TGTGCCAGCAGCCCACATGGAAACACCATATATTTT
CASSPHGNTIYF
>.|TRBJ1-6|.|TRBV5-1
TGCGCCAGCAGCCCGCAGGGTGGGGATAATTCACCCCTCCACTTT
CASSPQGGDNSPLHF
>.|TRBJ2-2|.|TRBV2
TGTGCCAGCAGAGCCGTGGGGAGATCGACCGGGGAGCTGTTTTTT
CASRAVGRSTGELFF
>.|TRBJ1-2|.|TRBV6-5
TGTGCCAGCAGTTACTCCGGCAGGCAACTTGCCTATGGCTACACCTTC
CASSYSGRQLAYGYTF
>.|TRBJ2-7|.|TRBV7-2
TGTGCCAGCAGCTTAAGTAGAGTGGCGGGATTACCCTACGAGCAGTACTTC
CASSLSRVAGLPYEQYF
>TRBD2|TRBJ2-2|.|TRBV28
TGTGCCAGCAGGGCGGGAGGATTAACCGGGGAGCTGTTTTTT
CASRAGGLTGELFF
>TRBD2|TRBJ2-2|.|TRBV7-2
TGTGCCAGCAGCCCACGGGGGGATGGCGGGGAGCTGTTTTTT
CASSPRGDGGELFF
>.|TRBJ1-2|.|TRBV5-4
TGTGCCAGCAGCCTCTATGAGGGCTACACCTTC
CASSLYEGYTF
>TRBD2|TRBJ2-3|.|TRBV27
TGTGCCAGCAGTTTTGGGGGTAGCGGGAGCTACACAGATACGCAGTATTTT
CASSFGGSGSYTDTQYF
>.|TRBJ1-6|.|TRBV27
TGTGCCAGCAGTTTTTCATGGAGCTCCTATAATTCACCCCTCCACTTT
CASSFSWSSYNSPLHF
>.|TRBJ2-1|once|TRBV4-1
TGCGCCAGCAGCCAAGTGGGCGCCTACAATGAGCAGTTCTTC
CASSQVGAYNEQFF
>TRBD2|TRBJ2-5|.|TRBV2
TGTGCCAGCAGGAGAACGGGACTAGCGGGAGAAGAGACCCAGTACTTC
CASRRTGLAGEETQYF
>.|TRBJ1-1|.|TRBV6-6
TGTGCCAGCAGTAACTACGCCGGCCAGGTCAACACTGAAGCTTTCTTT
CASSNYAGQVNTEAFF
>.|TRBJ2-7|.|TRBV18
TGTGCCAGCTCACCGGGACGGGACACCTACGAGCAGTACTTC
CASSPGRDTYEQYF